Presented here are 10 T cell receptor beta chains from one specimen sequenced in a study of shared clonotypes between healthy human individuals. Sequencing used immunoSEQ multiplex PCR; TCRdb keeps in-frame clones, though not all of them. The data hold over a million clones, with 98% observed a single time. Sequencing was performed on naive CD4+ T cells sorted from blood. Described subset: CD45RA+ positively selected. The receptors derive from a man aged 25-40 years in good health.

The chain couples TRBV30 to TRBJ1-3; unclear D gene. Germline values: CDR1 GTSNPN, CDR2 SVGIG (reference sequence). The CDR3 runs 14 residues. V was clipped by 0 bases and J by 5 bases, with 11 bases between them. CDR3 bases: TGTGCCTGGAGTGTAACCCGGGAGAGAAACACCATATATTTT. It specifies CAWSVTRERNTIYF.

The sample holds one count of this clone. The identical CDR3 is also encoded by other nucleotide sequences in the sample. The chain is built from TRBV5-1 and TRBJ2-7; D ambiguous. Germline-derived CDR1 and CDR2 are SGHRS and YFSETQ. The V and J ends lost 0 bases and 3 bases respectively, with 10 bases between them. The length of the CDR3 is 14 residues. The CDR3 DNA is TGCGCCAGCAGCTTGGCCGGAGCTATCTACGAGCAGTACTTC. Translation gives CASSLAGAIYEQYF.

This rearrangement joins TRBV11-2 to TRBJ2-7, with D unclear. This CDR3 comprises 14 residues. V was cut by 1 base and J by 6 bases, with 13 bases left in between. Looked up from germline, CDR1 is SGHAT and CDR2 is FQNNGV. As DNA, the CDR3 is TGTGCCAGCAGCTTAGGGGCGGTGTCTCGCGAGCAGTACTTC. Its protein product is CASSLGAVSREQYF.

CDR3 amino acids: CASSPTSGRLLAKNIQYF. CDR3 DNA sequence: TGCGCCAGCAGCCCGACTAGCGGGAGACTATTAGCCAAAAACATTCAGTACTTC. This rearrangement joins TRBV4-1 to TRBJ2-4; the match to TRBD2 covers 12 bases. The CDR3 is 18 residues long. V shed 4 bases and J 0 bases; nucleotides not matched to a gene: 7. Germline CDR1 is MGHRA and CDR2 is YSYEKL.

The chain employs TRBV2 and TRBJ1-2; 10 bases line up with TRBD1. Germline V gives CDR1 SNHLY, CDR2 FYNNEI. The CDR3 length is 15 residues. Trimming at V came to 8 bases and at J to 8 bases, leaving 14 bases not matched to a gene. In nucleotides, the CDR3 is TGTGCCAGCTTGATCGACAGGGGGCCCTCGATCGGCTACACCTTC. It translates to CASLIDRGPSIGYTF.

As regards this clone: This same CDR3 is encoded by further DNA sequences in the sample. The J gene is TRBJ2-2, the V gene TRBV18; TRBD1 matches at 8 bases. This CDR3 is built from 15 residues. V lost 6 bases to trimming and J lost 0 bases; unmatched junction nucleotides: 3. Germline CDR1 and CDR2: KGHSH and LQKENI. The CDR3 here is CASSRDRPNTGELFF. DNA of the CDR3: TGTGCCAGCTCGCGGGACAGGCCGAACACCGGGGAGCTGTTTTTT.

CDR3 DNA: TGTGCCAGCATCGGAGCTGAAGAGACCCAGTACTTC. Amino acid sequence: CASIGAEETQYF. This chain joins TRBV11-2 and TRBJ2-5; no clear D gene. The CDR3 sequence is 12 residues long. V lost 7 bases and J 3 bases, leaving 9 bases between the germline ends. Germline V lookup: CDR1 SGHAT, CDR2 FQNNGV.

The chain links TRBV19 to TRBJ1-5; D is possibly TRBD1 (5 bases). The V end lost 6 bases, the J end lost 15 bases, and 15 bases lay between the germline ends. The CDR3 sequence is 11 residues long. Germline values: CDR1 LNHDA, CDR2 SQIVND (reference sequence). The CDR3 protein is CASSHGGLWHF. For the CDR3, the DNA is TGTGCCAGTAGCCATGGGGGACTCTGGCATTTT.

This chain links TRBV10-1 with TRBJ2-2, with 8 bases lining up with TRBD1. Germline CDR1 reads WNHNN; CDR2 reads SYGVQD (reference sequence). The CDR3 consists of 14 residues. Germline trimming cut 8 bases from V and 3 bases from J; bases unmatched to any gene: 5. CDR3 amino acids: CASSRGLDTGELFF. For the CDR3, the DNA is TGCGCCAGCTCCAGGGGGCTGGACACCGGGGAGCTGTTTTTT.

The chain uses TRBV6-1 and TRBJ1-2; no reliable D call. This CDR3 spans 13 amino acids. The ends were cut back, 1 base at V and 4 bases at J, with 7 bases in the middle. The germline V gene encodes CDR1 MNHNS and CDR2 SASEGT. CDR3 amino acids: CASSEGRSYGYTF. CDR3 coding DNA: TGTGCCAGCAGTGAAGGCAGGAGCTATGGCTACACCTTC.